The text below deals with one T cell receptor (beta chain). Antigen specificity is unknown. Profiled with immunoSEQ multiplex PCR; TCRdb holds only in-frame clones, not every one. The sample lists more than 75,000 clones; 88% were seen once. This record comes from a study of T cell responses to AZD1222 COVID-19 vaccine. The V gene lost 5 bases and the J gene lost 2 bases, with 13 bases spanning the gap. The length of the CDR3 is 14 residues. Germline loops: CDR1 MNHEY, CDR2 SVGAGI. General study points: Donors skewed white British and female; clonal diversity was possibly underestimated. The study found Spike-specific TCR breadth and depth rose after two AZD1222 doses. None of the repertoires were sampled until the peak T cell response had passed. Baseline serostatus was positive in only a handful of AZD1222 recipients.

This receptor was taken from an adult who received the AZD1222 COVID-19 vaccine. This chain uses TRBV6-5 with TRBJ2-7; maybe TRBD2 (5 bases). The sequencing used peripheral blood, collected 28 days after the second AZD1222 dose. CDR3 sequence (DNA): TGTGCCAGCAGTCCTCAGGCGGGTACCTACGAGCAGTACTTC. Translated: CASSPQAGTYEQYF.